Following are 6 T cell receptor beta chains from one sample sequenced in a study of blood T cell repertoires in COVID-19. Libraries were prepared by immunoSEQ multiplex PCR; TCRdb keeps only in-frame clonotypes and omits some of them. The sample records about 430,000 clones, around nine tenths being singletons. Material: PBMCs or T cells enriched from blood (not recorded which). These receptors originate from a woman aged 18-29 years who had been exposed to COVID-19.

The chain is built from TRBV14 and TRBJ1-3, with 7 bases that match TRBD1. Germline V gene data show CDR1 as SGHDN and CDR2 as FVKESK. Trimming removed 1 base from V and 3 bases from J; junction bases left unmatched: 0. The CDR3 spans 14 residues. The CDR3, as DNA: TGTGCCAGCAGCCAAGGACAGGGTGGAAACACCATATATTTT. This translates into CASSQGQGGNTIYF.

The J gene is TRBJ1-2, the V gene TRBV14; no clear D gene. V dropped 1 base and J dropped 7 bases, with 10 bases sitting between them. The CDR3 spans 13 residues. Germline CDR1 is SGHDN and CDR2 is FVKESK. The CDR3 loop is CASSQGPRGGYTF. CDR3 bases: TGTGCCAGCAGCCAAGGACCCCGGGGTGGCTACACCTTC.

This clone has only a few counts. The J gene is TRBJ1-6, the V gene TRBV19, with D possibly being TRBD1 (5 bases). Trimming stripped 4 bases from V and 3 bases from J, with 13 bases between. The germline V gene encodes CDR1 LNHDA and CDR2 SQIVND (reference sequence). The length of the CDR3 is 16 residues. For the CDR3, the DNA is TGTGCCAGTAGTAGCCTCAGCAGGGACTATAATTCACCCCTCCACTTT. Protein: CASSSLSRDYNSPLHF.

Concerning this clone: A clone one base away is much larger, so this may be a read error. The genes are TRBV7-6 and TRBJ1-2; the match to TRBD1 covers 11 bases. The CDR3 loop spans 13 amino acids. The germline CDR1 and CDR2 sequences are SGHVS and FNYEAQ. Trimming cost V 5 bases and J 6 bases; bases outside gene matches: 2. The DNA of the CDR3 is TGTGCCAGCAGCCAGGGACAGGGGGATGGCTACACCTTC. It is translated as CASSQGQGDGYTF.

The chain joins TRBV10-3 to TRBJ2-7; 8 positions match TRBD1. V lost 3 bases, J lost 0 bases, and 7 bases stayed unmatched. CDR3 size: 16 residues. Germline CDR1 is ENHRY and CDR2 is SYGVKD. In DNA, the CDR3 is TGTGCCATCAGTGACTCGACAGGGGTCAACTCCTACGAGCAGTACTTC. Translated: CAISDSTGVNSYEQYF.

As regards this clone: The same CDR3 is also encoded by other DNA sequences in this sample. This sequence joins TRBV4-2 and TRBJ1-6; 7 bases fit TRBD1. With V trimmed by 0 bases and J by 7 bases, 0 bases remained unmatched. The CDR3 is 14 residues long. Germline assignment: CDR1 LGHNA and CDR2 YNFKEQ. CDR3 in DNA: TGTGCCAGCAGCCAAGACAGGGGGAATTCACCCCTCCACTTT. This gives the protein CASSQDRGNSPLHF.